This T cell receptor (beta chain) was observed in a study of cytomegalovirus exposure and HLA in healthy donors. Findings of the study overall: After further analysis at a later stage, 15,000 to 20,000 TCR beta sequences were associated with HLA alleles at 0.05 false discovery rate. Later genetic work tied a missense DCLRE1C variant to beta-chain V and J trimming.

This clone has just a few counts. Antigen specificity is unknown. The PCR used 60 Vbeta and 13 Jbeta primers. TCRdb's table, derived via immunoSEQ multiplex PCR, lists solely in-frame clones and lacks some. The sample records under 200,000 clones, 75% being singletons. CDR1 MGHRA and CDR2 YSYEKL come from the germline V gene. CDR3 length: 14 residues. Trimming shortened V by 0 bases and J by 1 base, and 6 bases separated the two germline ends. The TCR was taken from a woman between 45 and 65 years old in good health and CMV-seropositive. V is TRBV4-1 and J is TRBJ1-1; D remains ambiguous. The sample comprised PBMCs. The DNA for the CDR3 is TGCGCCAGCAGCCAAGATCCGGGGAACACTGAAGCTTTCTTT. The encoded protein is CASSQDPGNTEAFF.